This T cell receptor (beta chain) was retrieved from a study of shared clonotypes between healthy human individuals. Study overall: Aged between 18 and 49, the donors were a couple of women and a few men.

As concerns this clone: Its antigen is unknown.

Study conclusions and caveats: The naive CD4 repertoires of a handful of donors were compared, and roughly 5.1% of clonotypes were shared. Memory subsets generally showed smaller estimated richness than naive subsets did.

Execution of the assay was at deep level. TCRdb keeps only in-frame clones here, not all; method: immunoSEQ multiplex PCR. The sample yields roughly 330,000 clones, roughly 70% seen once. Sequencing was performed on memory CD4+ T cells sorted from blood. Regarding subset: CD45RA-negative fraction. This receptor was identified in a young man in good health.

CDR3 coding DNA: TGTGCCAGCAGCCCGACTAGTACTAGCACAGATACGCAGTATTTT. Protein product: CASSPTSTSTDTQYF. The V gene is TRBV7-8, the J gene TRBJ2-3; D perhaps matches TRBD2 (6 bases). The germline V and J ends were trimmed by 5 bases and 0 bases, with 12 bases remaining between them. The length of the CDR3 is 15 residues. Germline V gene lookup returns CDR1 SGHVS and CDR2 FQNEAQ.